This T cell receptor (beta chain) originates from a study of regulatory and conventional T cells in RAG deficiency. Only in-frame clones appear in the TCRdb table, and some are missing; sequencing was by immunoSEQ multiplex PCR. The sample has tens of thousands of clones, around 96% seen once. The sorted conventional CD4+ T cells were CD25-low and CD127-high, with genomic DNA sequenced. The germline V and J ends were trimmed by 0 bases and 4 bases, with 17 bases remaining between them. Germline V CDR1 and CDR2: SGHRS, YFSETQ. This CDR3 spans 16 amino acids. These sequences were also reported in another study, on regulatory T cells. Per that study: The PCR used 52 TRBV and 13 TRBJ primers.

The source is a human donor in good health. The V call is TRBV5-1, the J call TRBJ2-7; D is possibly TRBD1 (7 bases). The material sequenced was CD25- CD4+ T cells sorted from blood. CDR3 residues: CASSLGGDSSWYEQYF. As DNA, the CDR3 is TGCGCCAGCAGCTTGGGGGGGGACAGTTCGTGGTACGAGCAGTACTTC.